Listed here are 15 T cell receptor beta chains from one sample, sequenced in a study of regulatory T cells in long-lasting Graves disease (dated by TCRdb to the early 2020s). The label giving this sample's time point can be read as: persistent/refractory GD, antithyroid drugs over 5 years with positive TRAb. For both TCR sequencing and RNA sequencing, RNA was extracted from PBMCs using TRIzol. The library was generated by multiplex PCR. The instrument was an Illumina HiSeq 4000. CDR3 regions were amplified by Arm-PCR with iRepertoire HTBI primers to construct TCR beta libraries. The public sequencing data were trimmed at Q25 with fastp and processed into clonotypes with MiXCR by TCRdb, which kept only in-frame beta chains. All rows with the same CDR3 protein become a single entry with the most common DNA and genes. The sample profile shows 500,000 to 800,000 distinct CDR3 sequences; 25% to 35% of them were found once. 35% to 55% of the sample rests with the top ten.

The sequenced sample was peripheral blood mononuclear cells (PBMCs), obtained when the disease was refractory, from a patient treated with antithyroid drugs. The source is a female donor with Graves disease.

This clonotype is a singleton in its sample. The CDR3 region is CASSQDPGRSSETEAFF. Written as DNA, the CDR3 is TGCGCCAGCAGCCAAGATCCGGGCCGCTCATCGGAGACTGAAGCTTTCTTT. V gene TRBV4-1 combines with J gene TRBJ1-1; D is unresolved. This CDR3 spans 17 amino acids. Deletions cut 0 bases from V and 5 bases from J, with 19 bases between. The germline CDR1 and CDR2 sequences are MGHRA and YSYEKL.

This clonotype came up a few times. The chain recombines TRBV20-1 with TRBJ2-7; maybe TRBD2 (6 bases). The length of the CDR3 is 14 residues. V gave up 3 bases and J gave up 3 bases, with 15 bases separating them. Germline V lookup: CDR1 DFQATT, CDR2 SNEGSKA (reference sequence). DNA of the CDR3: TGCAGTGCTAGTTCCGTCGCCGGGGGCTACGAGCAGTACTTC. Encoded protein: CSASSVAGGYEQYF.

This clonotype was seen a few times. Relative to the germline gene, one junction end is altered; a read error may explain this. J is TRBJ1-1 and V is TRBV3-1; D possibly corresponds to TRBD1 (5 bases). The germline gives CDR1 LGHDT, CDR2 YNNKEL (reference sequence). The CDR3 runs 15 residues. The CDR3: CASSPTAGVDTEASF. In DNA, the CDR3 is TGTGCCAGCAGCCCCACGGCGGGGGTGGACACTGAAGCTTCCTTT.

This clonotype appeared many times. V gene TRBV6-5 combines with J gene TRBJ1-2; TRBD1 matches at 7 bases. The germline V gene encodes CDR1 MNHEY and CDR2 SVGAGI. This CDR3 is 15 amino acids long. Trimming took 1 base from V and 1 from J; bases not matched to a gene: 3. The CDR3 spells CASSYWTGLNYGYTF. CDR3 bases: TGTGCCAGCAGTTACTGGACAGGACTTAACTATGGCTACACCTTC.

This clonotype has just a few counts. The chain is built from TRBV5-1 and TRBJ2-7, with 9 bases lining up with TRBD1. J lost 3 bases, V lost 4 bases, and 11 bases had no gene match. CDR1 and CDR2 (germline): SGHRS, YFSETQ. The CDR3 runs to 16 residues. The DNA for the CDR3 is TGCGCCAGCAGCCCTCGTCCGGGACAGGGAATCTACGAGCAGTACTTC. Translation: CASSPRPGQGIYEQYF.

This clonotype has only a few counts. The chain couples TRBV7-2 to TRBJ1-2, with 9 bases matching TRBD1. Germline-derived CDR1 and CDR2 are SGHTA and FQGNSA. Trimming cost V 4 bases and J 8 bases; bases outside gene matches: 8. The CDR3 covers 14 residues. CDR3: CASSSTGTGRGYTF. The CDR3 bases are TGTGCCAGCAGCTCCACCGGGACAGGGCGGGGCTACACCTTC.

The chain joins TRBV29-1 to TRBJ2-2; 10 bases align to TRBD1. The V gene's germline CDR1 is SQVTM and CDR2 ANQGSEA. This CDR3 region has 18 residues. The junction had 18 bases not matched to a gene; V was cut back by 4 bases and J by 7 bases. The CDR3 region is CSVVPGQGSPVGVGELFF. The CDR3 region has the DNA TGCAGCGTTGTACCGGGACAGGGGTCACCAGTAGGAGTCGGGGAGCTGTTTTTT.

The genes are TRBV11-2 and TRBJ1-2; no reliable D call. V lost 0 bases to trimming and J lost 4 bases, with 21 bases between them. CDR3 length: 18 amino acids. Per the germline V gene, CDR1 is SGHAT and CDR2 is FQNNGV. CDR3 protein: CASSLDAKETVKSYGYTF. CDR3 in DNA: TGTGCCAGCAGCTTAGATGCAAAAGAGACGGTAAAGAGCTATGGCTACACCTTC.

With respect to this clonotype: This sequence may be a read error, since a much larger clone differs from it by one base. The CDR3 reads CASSPGRLNQPRHF. The DNA for the CDR3 is TGTGCCAGCAGTCCGGGGCGGCTCAATCAGCCCCGGCATTTT. The rearrangement joins TRBV12-3 or TRBV12-4 to TRBJ1-5, with TRBD1 as a possible D gene (5 bases). The CDR3 is 14 residues long.

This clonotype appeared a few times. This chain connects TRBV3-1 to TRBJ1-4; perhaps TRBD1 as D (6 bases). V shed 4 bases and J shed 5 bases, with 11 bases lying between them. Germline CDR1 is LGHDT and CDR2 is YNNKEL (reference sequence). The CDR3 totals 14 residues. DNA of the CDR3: TGTGCCAGCAGCCCCGGGACAAAAAATGAAAAACTGTTTTTT. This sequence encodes CASSPGTKNEKLFF.

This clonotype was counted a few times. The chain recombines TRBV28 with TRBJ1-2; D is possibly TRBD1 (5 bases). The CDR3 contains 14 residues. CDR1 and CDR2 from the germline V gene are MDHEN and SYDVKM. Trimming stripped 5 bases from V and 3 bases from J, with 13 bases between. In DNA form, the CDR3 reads TGTGCCAGCAGTCCCGTGGGGGTGGACTATGGCTACACCTTC. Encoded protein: CASSPVGVDYGYTF.

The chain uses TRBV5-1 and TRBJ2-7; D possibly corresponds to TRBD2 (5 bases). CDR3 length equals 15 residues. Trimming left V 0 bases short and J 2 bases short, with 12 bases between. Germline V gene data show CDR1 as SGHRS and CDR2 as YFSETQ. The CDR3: CASSLGASQAYEQYF. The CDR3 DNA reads TGCGCCAGCAGCTTGGGGGCTAGCCAGGCCTACGAGCAGTACTTC.

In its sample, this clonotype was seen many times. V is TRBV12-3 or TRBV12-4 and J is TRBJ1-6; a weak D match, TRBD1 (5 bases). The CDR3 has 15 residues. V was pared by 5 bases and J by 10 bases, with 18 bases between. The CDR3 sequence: CASSPGQGRTSPLHF. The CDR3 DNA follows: TGTGCCAGCAGTCCCGGGCAGGGAAGAACCTCACCCCTCCACTTT.

CDR3 amino acids: CASTPSGRSLAKNIQYF. In nucleotides, the CDR3 is TGTGCCAGCACCCCTAGCGGGAGGAGTCTAGCCAAAAACATTCAGTACTTC. The V gene is TRBV7-9, the J gene TRBJ2-4; 11 bases are a match to TRBD2. The germline V gene has CDR1 SEHNR and CDR2 FQNEAQ (reference sequence). The ends lost 7 bases at V and 0 bases at J; junction bases unmatched: 8. The CDR3 runs 17 residues.

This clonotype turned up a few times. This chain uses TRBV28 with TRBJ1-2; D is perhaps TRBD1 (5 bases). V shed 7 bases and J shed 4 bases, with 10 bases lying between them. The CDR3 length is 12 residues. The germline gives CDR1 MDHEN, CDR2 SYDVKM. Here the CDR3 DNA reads TGTGCCAGCAAGTTAGGGGTCTATGGCTACACCTTC. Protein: CASKLGVYGYTF.